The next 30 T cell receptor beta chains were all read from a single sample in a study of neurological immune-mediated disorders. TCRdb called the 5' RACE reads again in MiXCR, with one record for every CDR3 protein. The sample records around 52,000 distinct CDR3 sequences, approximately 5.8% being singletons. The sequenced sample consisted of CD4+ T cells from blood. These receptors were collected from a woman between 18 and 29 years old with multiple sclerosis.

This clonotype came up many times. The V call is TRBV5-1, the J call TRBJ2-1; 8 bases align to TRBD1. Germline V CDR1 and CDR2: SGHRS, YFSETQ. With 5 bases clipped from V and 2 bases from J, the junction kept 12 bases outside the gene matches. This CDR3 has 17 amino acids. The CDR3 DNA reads TGCGCCAGCAGACTAATAATTGGACAGGGCGCCTACAATGAGCAGTTCTTC. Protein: CASRLIIGQGAYNEQFF.

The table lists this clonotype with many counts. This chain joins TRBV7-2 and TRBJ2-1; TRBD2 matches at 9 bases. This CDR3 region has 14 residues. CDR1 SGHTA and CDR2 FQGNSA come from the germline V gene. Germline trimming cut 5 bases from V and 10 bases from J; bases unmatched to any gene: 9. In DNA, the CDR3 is TGTGCCAGCAGCAGAACCGGGACTAGCAGGGAGCAGTTCTTC. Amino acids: CASSRTGTSREQFF.

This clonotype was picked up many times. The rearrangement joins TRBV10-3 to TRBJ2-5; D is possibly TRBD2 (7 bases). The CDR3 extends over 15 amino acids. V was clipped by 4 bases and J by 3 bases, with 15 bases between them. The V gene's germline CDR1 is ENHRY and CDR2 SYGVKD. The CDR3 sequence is CAISAVTGREETQYF. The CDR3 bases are TGTGCCATCAGTGCGGTAACAGGGAGGGAAGAGACCCAGTACTTC.

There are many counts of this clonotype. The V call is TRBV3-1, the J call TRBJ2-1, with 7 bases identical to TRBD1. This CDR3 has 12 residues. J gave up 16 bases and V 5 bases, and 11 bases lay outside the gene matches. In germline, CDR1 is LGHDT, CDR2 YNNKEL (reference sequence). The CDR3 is CASSGDSRGRFF. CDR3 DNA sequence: TGTGCCAGCAGCGGGGACAGTAGGGGAAGATTCTTC.

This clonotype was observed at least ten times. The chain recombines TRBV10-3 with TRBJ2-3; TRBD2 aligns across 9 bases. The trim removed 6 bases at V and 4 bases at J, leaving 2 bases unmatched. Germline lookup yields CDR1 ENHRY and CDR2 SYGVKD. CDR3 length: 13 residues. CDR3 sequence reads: CAIRSGGSDTQYF. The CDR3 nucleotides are TGTGCCATCAGGAGCGGGGGGTCAGATACGCAGTATTTT.

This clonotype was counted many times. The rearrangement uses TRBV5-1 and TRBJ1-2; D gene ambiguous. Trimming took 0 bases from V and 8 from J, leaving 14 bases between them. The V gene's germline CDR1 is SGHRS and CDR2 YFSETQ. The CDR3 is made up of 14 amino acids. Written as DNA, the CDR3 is TGCGCCAGCAGCTTGGACGGGGTAGCGGGAGGCTACACCTTC. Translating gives CASSLDGVAGGYTF.

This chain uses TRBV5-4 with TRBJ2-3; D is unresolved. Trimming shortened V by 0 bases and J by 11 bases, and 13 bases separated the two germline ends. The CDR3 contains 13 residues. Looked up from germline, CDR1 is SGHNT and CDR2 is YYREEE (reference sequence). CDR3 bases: TGTGCCAGCAGCTTGGAGTGGGGTAATAAGCAGTATTTT. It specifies CASSLEWGNKQYF.

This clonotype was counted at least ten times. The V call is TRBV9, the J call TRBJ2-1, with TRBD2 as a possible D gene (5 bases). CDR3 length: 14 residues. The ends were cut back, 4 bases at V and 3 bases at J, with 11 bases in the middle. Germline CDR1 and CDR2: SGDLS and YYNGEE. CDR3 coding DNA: TGTGCCAGCAGCACCCTACTAGGCTACAATGAGCAGTTCTTC. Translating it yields CASSTLLGYNEQFF.

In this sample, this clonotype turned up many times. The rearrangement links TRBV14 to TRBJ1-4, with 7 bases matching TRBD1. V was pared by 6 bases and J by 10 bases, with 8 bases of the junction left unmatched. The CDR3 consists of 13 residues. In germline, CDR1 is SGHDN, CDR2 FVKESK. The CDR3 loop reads CASRRQGTAKLFF. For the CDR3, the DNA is TGTGCCAGCAGACGACAGGGAACGGCAAAACTGTTTTTT.

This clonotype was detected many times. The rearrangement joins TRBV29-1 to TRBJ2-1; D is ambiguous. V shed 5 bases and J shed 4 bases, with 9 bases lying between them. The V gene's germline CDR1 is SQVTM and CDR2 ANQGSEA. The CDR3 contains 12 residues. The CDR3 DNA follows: TGCAGCGTTAATGACGGATACAATGAGCAGTTCTTC. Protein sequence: CSVNDGYNEQFF.

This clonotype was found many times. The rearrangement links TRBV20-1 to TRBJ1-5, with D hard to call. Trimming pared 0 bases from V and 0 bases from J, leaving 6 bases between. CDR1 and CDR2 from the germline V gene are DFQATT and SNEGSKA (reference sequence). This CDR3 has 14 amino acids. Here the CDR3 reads CSARDLYSNQPQHF. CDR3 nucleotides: TGCAGTGCTAGAGATCTGTATAGCAATCAGCCCCAGCATTTT.

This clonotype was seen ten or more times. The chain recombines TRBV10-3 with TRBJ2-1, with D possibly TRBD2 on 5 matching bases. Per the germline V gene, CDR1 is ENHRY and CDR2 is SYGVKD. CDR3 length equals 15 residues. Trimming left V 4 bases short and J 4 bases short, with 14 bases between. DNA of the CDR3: TGTGCCATCAGTGGCGATGGGCGGGTTTACAATGAGCAGTTCTTC. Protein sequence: CAISGDGRVYNEQFF.

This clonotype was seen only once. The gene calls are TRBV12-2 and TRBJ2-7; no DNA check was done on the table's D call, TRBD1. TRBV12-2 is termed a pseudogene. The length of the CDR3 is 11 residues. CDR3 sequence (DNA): TGTGCAAGTCGCATGGGACAGGTGGATTTCTTC. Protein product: CASRMGQVDFF.

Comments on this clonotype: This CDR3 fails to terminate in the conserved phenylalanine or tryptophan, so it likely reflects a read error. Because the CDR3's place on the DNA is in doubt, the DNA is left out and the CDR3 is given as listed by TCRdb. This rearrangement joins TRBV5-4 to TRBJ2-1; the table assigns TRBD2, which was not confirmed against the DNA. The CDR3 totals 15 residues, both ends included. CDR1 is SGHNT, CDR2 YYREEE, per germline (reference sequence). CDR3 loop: CASSPSGTSGGKFLC.

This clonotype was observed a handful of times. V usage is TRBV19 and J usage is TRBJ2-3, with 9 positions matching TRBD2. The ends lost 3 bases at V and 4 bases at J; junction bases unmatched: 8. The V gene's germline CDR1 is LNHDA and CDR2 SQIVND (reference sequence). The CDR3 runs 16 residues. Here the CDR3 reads CASSIPASGTADTQYF. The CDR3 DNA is TGTGCCAGTAGTATCCCCGCTAGCGGGACTGCAGATACGCAGTATTTT.

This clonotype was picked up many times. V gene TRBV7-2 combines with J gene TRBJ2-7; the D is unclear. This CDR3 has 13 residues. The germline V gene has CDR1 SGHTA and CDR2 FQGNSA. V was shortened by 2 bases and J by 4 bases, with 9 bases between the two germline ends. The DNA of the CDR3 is TGTGCCAGCAGCTTAAAGTCACCATACGAGCAGTACGTC. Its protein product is CASSLKSPYEQYV.

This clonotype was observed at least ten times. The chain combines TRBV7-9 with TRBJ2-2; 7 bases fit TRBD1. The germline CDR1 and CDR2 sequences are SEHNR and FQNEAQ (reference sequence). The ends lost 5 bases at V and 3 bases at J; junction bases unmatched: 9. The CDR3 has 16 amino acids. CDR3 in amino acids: CASSISGGPDTGELFF. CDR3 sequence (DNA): TGTGCCAGCAGCATTTCAGGGGGTCCAGACACCGGGGAGCTGTTTTTT.

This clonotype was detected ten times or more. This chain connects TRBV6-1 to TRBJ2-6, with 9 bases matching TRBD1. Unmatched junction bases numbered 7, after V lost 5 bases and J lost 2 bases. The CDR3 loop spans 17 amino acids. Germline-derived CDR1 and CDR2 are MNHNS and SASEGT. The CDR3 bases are TGTGCCAGCAGTAGGGGACAGGGATTGACTGGGGCCAACGTCCTGACTTTC. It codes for CASSRGQGLTGANVLTF.

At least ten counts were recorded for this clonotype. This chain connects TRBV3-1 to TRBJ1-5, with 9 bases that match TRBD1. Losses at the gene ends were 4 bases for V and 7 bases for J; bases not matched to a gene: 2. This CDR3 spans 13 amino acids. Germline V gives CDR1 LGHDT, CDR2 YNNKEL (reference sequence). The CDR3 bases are TGTGCCAGCAGCCGGGACAGGGTACAGCCCCAGCATTTT. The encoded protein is CASSRDRVQPQHF.

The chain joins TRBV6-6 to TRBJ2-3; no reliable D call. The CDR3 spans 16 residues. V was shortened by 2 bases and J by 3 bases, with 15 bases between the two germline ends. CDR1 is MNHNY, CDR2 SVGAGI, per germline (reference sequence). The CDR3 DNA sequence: TGTGCCAGCAGTTACCCGGACGGGCCCCAGACAGATACGCAGTATTTT. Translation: CASSYPDGPQTDTQYF.

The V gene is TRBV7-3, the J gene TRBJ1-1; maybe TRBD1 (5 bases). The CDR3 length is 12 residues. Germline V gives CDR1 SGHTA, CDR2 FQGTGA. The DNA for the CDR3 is TGTTCTAGCAGCTCCGGGGGGTCTGGGGCTTTCTTT. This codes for CSSSSGGSGAFF.

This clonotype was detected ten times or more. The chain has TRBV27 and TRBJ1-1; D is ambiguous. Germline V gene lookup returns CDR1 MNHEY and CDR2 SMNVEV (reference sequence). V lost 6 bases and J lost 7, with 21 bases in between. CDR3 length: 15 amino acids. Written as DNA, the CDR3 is TGTGCCAGCAGCTACACGGACCGAGCCACTAATGAAGCTTTCTTT. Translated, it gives CASSYTDRATNEAFF.

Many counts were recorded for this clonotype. In DNA form, the CDR3 reads TGTGCCAGCAGTTATTCGGGGCTGGGCACCGGGGAGCTGTTTTTT. Translation gives CASSYSGLGTGELFF. The chain joins TRBV6-5 to TRBJ2-2; D assignment may be TRBD1 or TRBD2 (5 bases each). The CDR3 totals 15 residues. Germline values: CDR1 MNHEY, CDR2 SVGAGI. Between the trimmed V and J ends, which lost 3 bases and 4 bases, there was a span of 12 bases.

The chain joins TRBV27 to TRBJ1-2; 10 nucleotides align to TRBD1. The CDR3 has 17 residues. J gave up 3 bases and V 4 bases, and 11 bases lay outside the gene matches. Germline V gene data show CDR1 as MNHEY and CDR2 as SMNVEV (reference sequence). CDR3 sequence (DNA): TGTGCCAGCAGTTCCCCCCGAGGGACAGGGGTTCACTATGGCTACACCTTC. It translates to CASSSPRGTGVHYGYTF.

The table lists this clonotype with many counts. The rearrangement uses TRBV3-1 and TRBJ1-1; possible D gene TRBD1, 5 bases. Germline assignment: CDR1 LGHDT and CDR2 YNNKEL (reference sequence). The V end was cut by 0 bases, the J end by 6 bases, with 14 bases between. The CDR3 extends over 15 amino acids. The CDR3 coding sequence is TGTGCCAGCAGCCAAGATAATAGGGTGGGGGCTGAAGCTTTCTTT. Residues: CASSQDNRVGAEAFF.

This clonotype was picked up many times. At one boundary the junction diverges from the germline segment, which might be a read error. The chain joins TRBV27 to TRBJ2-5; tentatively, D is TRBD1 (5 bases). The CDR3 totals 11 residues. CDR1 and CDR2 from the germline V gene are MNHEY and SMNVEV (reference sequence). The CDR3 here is CASTNSRVLFF. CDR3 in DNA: TGTGCCAGCACCAACTCCAGGGTCCTTTTCTTC.

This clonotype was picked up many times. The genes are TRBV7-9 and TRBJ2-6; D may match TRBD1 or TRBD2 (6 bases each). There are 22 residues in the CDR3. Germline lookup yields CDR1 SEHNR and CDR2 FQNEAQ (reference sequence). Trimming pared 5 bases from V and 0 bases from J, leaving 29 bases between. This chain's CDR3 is CASSALGEAFRGVGSGANVLTF. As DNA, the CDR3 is TGTGCCAGCAGCGCCTTAGGAGAAGCGTTTAGGGGGGTCGGCTCTGGGGCCAACGTCCTGACTTTC.

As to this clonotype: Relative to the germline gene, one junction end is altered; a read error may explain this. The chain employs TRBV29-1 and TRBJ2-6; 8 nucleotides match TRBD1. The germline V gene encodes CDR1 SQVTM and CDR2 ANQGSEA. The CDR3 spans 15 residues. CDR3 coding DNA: TGCAGCGTTGACAGGGGGCACTCTGGGGCCAACGTCCTGACTTTT. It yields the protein CSVDRGHSGANVLTF.

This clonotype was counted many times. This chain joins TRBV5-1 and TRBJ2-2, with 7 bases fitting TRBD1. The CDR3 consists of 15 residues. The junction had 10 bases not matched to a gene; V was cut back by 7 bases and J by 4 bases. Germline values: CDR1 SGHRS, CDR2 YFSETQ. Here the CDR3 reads CASVYADRSTGELFF. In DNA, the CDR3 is TGCGCCAGCGTTTATGCGGACAGGAGCACCGGGGAGCTGTTTTTT. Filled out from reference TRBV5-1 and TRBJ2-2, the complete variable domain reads KAGVTQTPRYLIKTRGQQVTLSCSPISGHRSVSWYQQTPGQGLQFLFEYFSETQRNKGNFPGRFSGRQFSNSRSEMNVSTLELGDSALYLCASVYADRSTGELFFGEGSRLTVL.

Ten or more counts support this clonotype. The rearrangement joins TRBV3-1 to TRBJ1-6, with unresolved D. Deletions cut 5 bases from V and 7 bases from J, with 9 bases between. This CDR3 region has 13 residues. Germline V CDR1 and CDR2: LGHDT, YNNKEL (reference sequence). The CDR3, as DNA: TGTGCCAGCAGCAAGAACCGGAATTCACCCCTCCACTTT. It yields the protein CASSKNRNSPLHF.